What follows describes a single T cell receptor (beta chain). What it binds is unknown. This CDR3 has 14 amino acids. Per germline, CDR1 MDHEN and CDR2 SYDVKM. Trimming removed 2 bases from V and 4 bases from J, with 9 bases in between. These data come from a study of CD8+ T cells in alopecia areata. Looking at the study overall: The SALT score measured affected scalp surface percentage in treated patients. Findings and limits, study-wide: Possibly as an HLA-related effect, TCR sharing across patients appeared less clear than in mice. While tofacitinib was given, many expanded lesional clones persisted in scalp and blood.

Treatment indicated: oral pan-JAK inhibitor, 5-10 mg twice daily. Lesional scalp punch biopsies and peripheral blood came from alopecia areata patients. Reverse transcribed after extraction, RNA yielded cDNA as the sequencing template. TCRdb's table, derived via immunoSEQ multiplex PCR, lists solely in-frame clones and lacks some. The sample records under 350,000 clones, 58% being singletons. The chain carries TRBV28 and TRBJ2-1; D may match TRBD1 or TRBD2 (5 bases each). The clonotype originates from a human donor with alopecia areata. The specimen comprised CD4+ T cells sorted from blood, sampled at week 24, from a patient treated with tofacitinib. CDR3 sequence reads: CASSLGDRYNEQFF. DNA of the CDR3: TGTGCCAGCAGTTTAGGGGACCGGTACAATGAGCAGTTCTTC.